The 29 T cell receptor beta chains in this list originate from one sample, sequenced in a study of chemoradiotherapy in HPV16-positive cancers. TCRdb's copy holds only in-frame clones and misses some; the assay was immunoSEQ multiplex PCR. The sample lists about 5,400 clones, 75% to 90% seen once, with roughly 9.7% in the top ten. The material sequenced was tumor tissue, taken from a patient who underwent chemoradiotherapy. The source is a human donor with HPV-associated anogenital cancer.

The V call is TRBV29-1, the J call TRBJ2-7, with D possibly being TRBD2 (6 bases). V lost 4 bases and J 0 bases, leaving 13 bases between the germline ends. The germline CDR1 and CDR2 sequences are SQVTM and ANQGSEA. CDR3 size: 14 residues. CDR3 coding DNA: TGCAGCGTTGGGAGGGGAGGTAGCTCCTACGAGCAGTACTTC. Its protein product is CSVGRGGSSYEQYF.

DNA for the CDR3: TGTGCCAGCAGCCCAACAATCTCTGGGGCCAACGTCCTGACTTTC. Its translation is CASSPTISGANVLTF. The chain combines TRBV5-4 with TRBJ2-6; D gene unclear. The germline CDR1 and CDR2 sequences are SGHNT and YYREEE (reference sequence). Between the trimmed V and J ends, which lost 4 bases and 0 bases, there was a span of 8 bases. The CDR3 has 15 residues.

The rearrangement uses TRBV5-5 and TRBJ1-5; D remains unclear. This CDR3 contains 14 residues. Per the germline V gene, CDR1 is SGHKS and CDR2 is YYEKEE (reference sequence). V was trimmed by 1 base and J by 2 bases, leaving 7 bases between them. The CDR3 protein is CASSLPGGNQPQHF. The CDR3 bases are TGTGCCAGCAGCTTGCCAGGTGGCAATCAGCCCCAGCATTTT.

This chain links TRBV12-5 with TRBJ2-3, with D uncertain. The CDR3 sequence is 11 residues long. V lost 3 bases, J lost 6 bases, and 4 bases lay in between. Germline V gives CDR1 LGHNT, CDR2 FRNRAP. Here the CDR3 DNA reads TGTGCTAGTGGTTTCAAGGATACGCAGTATTTT. This sequence encodes CASGFKDTQYF.

This sequence joins TRBV2 and TRBJ1-1; 8 nucleotides match TRBD1. The germline V gene has CDR1 SNHLY and CDR2 FYNNEI. The CDR3 extends over 16 amino acids. V gave up 6 bases and J gave up 2 bases; unmatched junction bases: 11. The CDR3 loop is CASRWGPTGGNTEAFF. As DNA, the CDR3 is TGTGCCAGCAGATGGGGCCCTACAGGGGGAAACACTGAAGCTTTCTTT.

This clone was seen only a few times. The rearrangement uses TRBV2 and TRBJ2-1, with unresolved D. Trimming cost V 3 bases and J 3 bases, with 6 bases left between them. CDR3 length: 13 residues. Germline assignment: CDR1 SNHLY and CDR2 FYNNEI. CDR3 sequence: CASSDRDYNEQFF. The CDR3 DNA follows: TGTGCCAGCAGTGACAGAGACTACAATGAGCAGTTCTTC.

The rearrangement uses TRBV4-2 and TRBJ1-6; D might be TRBD1 (6 bases). V was trimmed by 0 bases and J by 5 bases, leaving 11 bases between them. CDR1 LGHNA and CDR2 YNFKEQ come from the germline V gene. This CDR3 contains 16 residues. DNA of the CDR3: TGTGCCAGCAGCCAAGATTTGGCAGGGGATAATTCACCCCTCCACTTT. This encodes CASSQDLAGDNSPLHF.

The CDR3 DNA is TGTGCAAGTCGCCCCCGGACAGGGTCTGAGCAGTTCTTC. This codes for CASRPRTGSEQFF. J is TRBJ2-1 and V is TRBV12-2; TRBD1, as called in the table, went unchecked against the DNA. TRBV12-2 is a recognized pseudogene. CDR3 length: 13 residues.

The V gene is TRBV7-9, the J gene TRBJ2-5; D gene unclear. Germline CDR1 reads SEHNR; CDR2 reads FQNEAQ (reference sequence). V lost 3 bases and J 5 bases, leaving 4 bases between the germline ends. The CDR3 covers 11 residues. For the CDR3, the DNA is TGTGCCAGCAGCTTTTATGAGACCCAGTACTTC. It encodes CASSFYETQYF. Complete variable domain (other parts from reference TRBV7-9 and TRBJ2-5): DTGVSQNPRHKITKRGQNVTFRCDPISEHNRLYWYRQTLGQGPEFLTYFQNEAQLEKSRLLSDRFSAERPKGSFSTLEIQRTEQGDSAMYLCASSFYETQYFGPGTRLLVL.

The chain links TRBV5-3 to TRBJ2-1; 9 nucleotides align to TRBD2. TRBV5-3 is sorted into the ORF group, with uncertain function. Trimming took 10 bases from V and 3 from J; bases not matched to a gene: 11. The CDR3 totals 15 residues. The CDR3 DNA reads TGTGCCGGAAATAGCGGGGGCCTCCTCTACAATGAGCAGTTCTTC. The encoded protein is CAGNSGGLLYNEQFF.

The rearrangement joins TRBV19 to TRBJ2-1; 9 bases fit TRBD1. After removal of 6 bases from V and 9 bases from J, the junction contained 6 bases not matched to a gene. This CDR3 region has 13 residues. Germline CDR1 and CDR2: LNHDA and SQIVND (reference sequence). The DNA for the CDR3 is TGTGCCAGTAGGGGGACAGGGCCGGCTGAGCAGTTCTTC. Protein: CASRGTGPAEQFF.

This chain's CDR3 is CAWSVPSGGRADTQYF. The CDR3 region has the DNA TGTGCCTGGAGTGTCCCTAGCGGGGGGCGGGCAGATACGCAGTATTTT. V is TRBV30 and J is TRBJ2-3; 11 bases align to TRBD2. The V gene end was trimmed by 0 bases and the J gene end by 4 bases; junction bases not matched to a gene: 6. Per germline, CDR1 GTSNPN and CDR2 SVGIG (reference sequence). This CDR3 comprises 16 residues.

The CDR3 nucleotides read TGCGCCAGCAGCTTGGCCGACGGGTACACTGAAGCTTTCTTT. Translating gives CASSLADGYTEAFF. The chain is built from TRBV5-1 and TRBJ1-1; D is uncertain. This CDR3 region has 14 residues. V lost 0 bases to trimming and J lost 3 bases, with 9 bases between them. Germline V CDR1 and CDR2: SGHRS, YFSETQ.

V gene TRBV5-1 combines with J gene TRBJ2-1, with TRBD1 identical over 7 bases. Per the germline V gene, CDR1 is SGHRS and CDR2 is YFSETQ. Germline trimming cut 4 bases from V and 4 bases from J; bases unmatched to any gene: 5. CDR3 size: 14 residues. CDR3 protein: CASSGGQEYNEQFF. As DNA, the CDR3 is TGCGCCAGCAGCGGAGGACAGGAGTACAATGAGCAGTTCTTC.

The chain uses TRBV29-1 and TRBJ2-1; 7 bases fit TRBD1. The CDR3 is 16 residues long. From germline, CDR1 is SQVTM and CDR2 ANQGSEA. After removal of 5 bases from V and 0 bases from J, the junction contained 10 bases not matched to a gene. The CDR3 DNA sequence: TGCAGCGTTACTGACAGGGCCACACTCTCCTACAATGAGCAGTTCTTC. Translated: CSVTDRATLSYNEQFF.

V is TRBV6-1 and J is TRBJ2-5, with 10 bases matching TRBD1. CDR1 is MNHNS, CDR2 SASEGT, per germline. Unmatched junction bases numbered 8, after V lost 2 bases and J lost 5 bases. The CDR3 contains 16 residues. CDR3 bases: TGTGCCAGCAGTGAAATGCGGGACAGGGGTGTGGAGACCCAGTACTTC. This encodes CASSEMRDRGVETQYF.

The V gene is TRBV7-2, the J gene TRBJ1-6, with 9 nucleotides matching TRBD1. Germline V gene data show CDR1 as SGHTA and CDR2 as FQGNSA. The V gene end was trimmed by 6 bases and the J gene end by 7 bases; junction bases not matched to a gene: 4. CDR3 size: 14 residues. CDR3 loop: CASRQQGANSPLHF. Here the CDR3 DNA reads TGTGCCAGCAGACAACAGGGGGCCAATTCACCCCTCCACTTT.

This sequence joins TRBV2 and TRBJ2-5; 10 positions agree with TRBD2. Germline assignment: CDR1 SNHLY and CDR2 FYNNEI. The CDR3 runs 15 residues. After removal of 4 bases from V and 2 bases from J, the junction contained 4 bases not matched to a gene. The CDR3 DNA reads TGTGCCAGCAGTGCCCTAGCGGGGGTTCAAGAGACCCAGTACTTC. Translated: CASSALAGVQETQYF.

This chain uses TRBV6-1 with TRBJ1-1; TRBD1 agrees at 7 bases. The CDR3 is made up of 13 amino acids. Per germline, CDR1 MNHNS and CDR2 SASEGT. J gave up 5 bases and V 2 bases, and 2 bases lay outside the gene matches. CDR3 loop: CASSERQGTEAFF. Here the CDR3 DNA reads TGTGCCAGCAGTGAACGACAGGGAACTGAAGCTTTCTTT.

This clone was seen once. The chain is built from TRBV7-3 and TRBJ2-3, with D possibly called TRBD1 or TRBD2 (6 bases each). Deletions cut 0 bases from V and 5 bases from J, with 12 bases between. Germline CDR1 SGHTA, CDR2 FQGTGA. This CDR3 has 15 residues. Written as DNA, the CDR3 is TGTGCCAGCAGCTTAACCGGGGGCGAAGGAGATACGCAGTATTTT. Encoded protein: CASSLTGGEGDTQYF.

The V and J genes are TRBV11-2 and TRBJ1-2; 8 positions agree with TRBD1. There are 14 residues in the CDR3. Per germline, CDR1 SGHAT and CDR2 FQNNGV. With 7 bases clipped from V and 8 bases from J, the junction kept 12 bases outside the gene matches. DNA for the CDR3: TGTGCCAGCACCGGACAGGGACTCTCATACGGCTACACCTTC. It specifies CASTGQGLSYGYTF.

This rearrangement joins TRBV30 to TRBJ2-6; the D is unclear. The CDR3 consists of 14 residues. Trimming removed 3 bases from V and 0 bases from J, with 6 bases in between. The germline V gene has CDR1 GTSNPN and CDR2 SVGIG (reference sequence). CDR3 nucleotides: TGTGCCTGGAGGCTTGACTCTGGGGCCAACGTCCTGACTTTC. Protein product: CAWRLDSGANVLTF.

The genes are TRBV2 and TRBJ2-5; 9 bases map to TRBD2. Looked up from germline, CDR1 is SNHLY and CDR2 is FYNNEI. Germline trimming cut 6 bases from V and 7 bases from J; bases unmatched to any gene: 9. The CDR3 covers 14 residues. The CDR3 nucleotides read TGTGCCAGCAGAAGTAGCGGGGGAGGCGGGACCCAGTACTTC. Its translation: CASRSSGGGGTQYF.

The chain recombines TRBV10-2 with TRBJ2-3, with 7 bases that match TRBD2. The V and J ends lost 0 bases and 0 bases, in that order; junction bases with no gene match: 3. The CDR3 contains 16 residues. Germline-derived CDR1 and CDR2 are WSHSY and SAAADI. CDR3 nucleotide sequence: TGCGCCAGCAGTGAGTCGGCGGGGGTAAGCACAGATACGCAGTATTTT. It yields the protein CASSESAGVSTDTQYF.

By its share, this clone is large. This chain uses TRBV14 with TRBJ1-2, with TRBD1 as a possible D gene (5 bases). With 2 bases removed from V and 7 bases from J, the gap between germline ends came to 20 bases. The CDR3 runs to 16 residues. CDR1 and CDR2 (germline): SGHDN, FVKESK. The DNA of the CDR3 is TGTGCCAGCAGCCAATTTTATCGGGGGGAAGCCCTTGGCTACACCTTC. It yields the protein CASSQFYRGEALGYTF.

The chain has TRBV18 and TRBJ1-5, with 8 bases identical to TRBD1. Losses at the gene ends were 4 bases for V and 5 bases for J; bases not matched to a gene: 1. The V gene's germline CDR1 is KGHSH and CDR2 LQKENI. The CDR3 sequence is 13 residues long. CDR3 sequence reads: CASSQTGDQPQHF. For the CDR3, the DNA is TGTGCCAGCTCACAGACAGGGGATCAGCCCCAGCATTTT.

V is TRBV30 and J is TRBJ2-3; 7 bases match TRBD2. Germline values: CDR1 GTSNPN, CDR2 SVGIG (reference sequence). The CDR3 covers 12 residues. The CDR3 coding sequence is TGTGCTTGGGAGCGGGGCTCCGATACGCAGTATTTT. It yields the protein CAWERGSDTQYF.

The chain uses TRBV4-1 and TRBJ1-3; D unclear. Trimming removed 0 bases at V and 2 bases at J, with 8 bases between. This CDR3 has 15 amino acids. The germline CDR1 and CDR2 sequences are MGHRA and YSYEKL. CDR3 loop: CASSQDRGTGNTIYF. The CDR3 DNA reads TGCGCCAGCAGCCAAGATCGGGGTACTGGAAACACCATATATTTT.

The rearrangement joins TRBV10-3 to TRBJ1-1; TRBD1 aligns across 8 bases. Germline values: CDR1 ENHRY, CDR2 SYGVKD. CDR3 size: 14 residues. Trimming removed 7 bases from V and 1 base from J; junction bases left unmatched: 5. The CDR3 region has the DNA TGTGCCATCAAGGGACAGGACTCGAACACTGAAGCTTTCTTT. Translation: CAIKGQDSNTEAFF.